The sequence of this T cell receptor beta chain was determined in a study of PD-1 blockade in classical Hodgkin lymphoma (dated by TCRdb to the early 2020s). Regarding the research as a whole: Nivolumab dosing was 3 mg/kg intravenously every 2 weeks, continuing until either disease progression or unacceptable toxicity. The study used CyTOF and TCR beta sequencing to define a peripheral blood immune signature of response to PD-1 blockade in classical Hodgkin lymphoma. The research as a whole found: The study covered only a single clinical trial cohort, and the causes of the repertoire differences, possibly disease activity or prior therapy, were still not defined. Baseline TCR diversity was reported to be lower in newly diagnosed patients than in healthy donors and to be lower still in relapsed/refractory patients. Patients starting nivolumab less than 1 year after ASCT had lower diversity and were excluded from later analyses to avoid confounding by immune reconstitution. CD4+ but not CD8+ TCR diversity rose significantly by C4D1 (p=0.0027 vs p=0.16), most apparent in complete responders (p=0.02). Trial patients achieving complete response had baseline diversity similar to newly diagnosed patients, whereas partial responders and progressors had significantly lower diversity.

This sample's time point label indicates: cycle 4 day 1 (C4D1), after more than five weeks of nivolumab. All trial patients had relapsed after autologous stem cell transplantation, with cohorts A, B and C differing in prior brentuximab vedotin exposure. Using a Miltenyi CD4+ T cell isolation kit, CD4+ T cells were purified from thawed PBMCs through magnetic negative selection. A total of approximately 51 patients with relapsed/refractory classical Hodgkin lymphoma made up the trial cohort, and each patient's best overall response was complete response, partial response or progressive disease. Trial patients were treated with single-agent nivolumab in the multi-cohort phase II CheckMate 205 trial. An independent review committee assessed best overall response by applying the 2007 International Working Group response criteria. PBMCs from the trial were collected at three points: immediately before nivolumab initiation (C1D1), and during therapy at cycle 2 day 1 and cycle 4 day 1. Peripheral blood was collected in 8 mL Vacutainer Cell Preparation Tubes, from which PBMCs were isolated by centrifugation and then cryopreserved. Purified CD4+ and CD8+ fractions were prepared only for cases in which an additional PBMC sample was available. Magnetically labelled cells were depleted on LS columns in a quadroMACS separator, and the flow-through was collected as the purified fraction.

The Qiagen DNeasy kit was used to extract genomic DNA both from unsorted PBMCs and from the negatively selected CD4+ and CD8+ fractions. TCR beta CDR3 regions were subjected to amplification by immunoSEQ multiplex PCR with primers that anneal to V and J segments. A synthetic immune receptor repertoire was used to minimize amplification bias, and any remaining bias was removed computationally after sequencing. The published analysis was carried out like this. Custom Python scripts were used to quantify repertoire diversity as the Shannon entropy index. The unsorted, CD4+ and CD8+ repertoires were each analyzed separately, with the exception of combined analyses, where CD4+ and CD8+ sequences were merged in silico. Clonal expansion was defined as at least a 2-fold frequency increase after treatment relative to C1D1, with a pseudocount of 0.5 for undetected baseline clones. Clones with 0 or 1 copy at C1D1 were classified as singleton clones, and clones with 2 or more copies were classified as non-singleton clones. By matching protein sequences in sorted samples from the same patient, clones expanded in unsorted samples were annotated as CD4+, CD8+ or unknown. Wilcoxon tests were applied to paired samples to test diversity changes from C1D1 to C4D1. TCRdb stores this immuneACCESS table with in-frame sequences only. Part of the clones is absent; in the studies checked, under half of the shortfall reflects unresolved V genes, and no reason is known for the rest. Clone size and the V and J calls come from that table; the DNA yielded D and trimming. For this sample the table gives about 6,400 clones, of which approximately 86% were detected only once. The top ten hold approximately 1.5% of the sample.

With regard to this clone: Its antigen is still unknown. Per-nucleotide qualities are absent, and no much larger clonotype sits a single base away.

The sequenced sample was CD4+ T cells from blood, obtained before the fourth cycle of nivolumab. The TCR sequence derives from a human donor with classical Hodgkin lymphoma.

The nucleotides are TGTGCCTGGAGTCCACGCCTCTCCGCAGGGAATAATTCACCCCTCCACTTT. Its protein product is CAWSPRLSAGNNSPLHF. The rearranged segments are TRBV30 and TRBJ1-6; the D region possibly corresponds to TRBD1 (5 bases align). V lost 2 bases and J lost 5 bases; the stretch between them is 19 bases long. The germline V gene (reference sequence) supplies CDR1 GTSNPN and CDR2 SVGIG. The CDR3 measures 17 amino acids from cysteine to phenylalanine. The CDR3 DNA has 51 bases and is translated from base 1.